The 31 T cell receptor beta chains in this list originate from one sample, sequenced in a study of Graves' ophthalmopathy and Graves' hyperthyroidism. Amplifying from RNA transcripts, the study obtained TCR beta CDR3 regions. HTBI primers served in a first-round RT-PCR, which a second-round multiplex PCR followed. TCRdb passed the multiplex PCR reads through MiXCR, listing each CDR3 protein once. The repertoire holds about 400,000 distinct CDR3 sequences, 18% seen once, with about 1.6% in the top ten. Source material: peripheral blood. The receptor source for this set is a woman aged 18-29 years with Graves' ophthalmopathy.

This clonotype has ten or more counts. The rearrangement joins TRBV2 to TRBJ2-7; 8 nucleotides agree with TRBD1. Looked up from germline, CDR1 is SNHLY and CDR2 is FYNNEI. V lost 6 bases to trimming and J lost 2 bases; unmatched junction nucleotides: 6. There are 14 residues in the CDR3. In DNA, the CDR3 is TGTGCCAGCAGGTCAACAGGGGGTCCCTACGAGCAGTACTTC. Protein sequence: CASRSTGGPYEQYF.

The table lists this clonotype with many counts. The V gene is TRBV6-5, the J gene TRBJ2-5, with a weak D call TRBD2 (7 bases). From germline, CDR1 is MNHEY and CDR2 SVGAGI. This CDR3 is 16 amino acids long. The V and J ends lost 4 bases and 1 base respectively, with 16 bases between them. The CDR3: CASSFGGPPVQETQYF. Here the CDR3 DNA reads TGTGCCAGCAGTTTCGGGGGGCCCCCTGTCCAAGAGACCCAGTACTTC.

This clonotype was seen at least ten times. This chain joins TRBV2 and TRBJ1-1; D uncertain. The germline gives CDR1 SNHLY, CDR2 FYNNEI. The V end lost 6 bases, the J end lost 0 bases, and 14 bases lay between the germline ends. The CDR3 extends over 15 amino acids. The CDR3 protein is CASRSVRVMNTEAFF. CDR3 in DNA: TGTGCCAGCAGGTCGGTGAGGGTGATGAACACTGAAGCTTTCTTT.

Comment on this clonotype: Just one base apart from a much larger clone, this may be a read error. Since no conserved phenylalanine or tryptophan closes the CDR3, a read error is the likely cause. The V call is TRBV28, the J call TRBJ1-2; D remains ambiguous. Looked up from germline, CDR1 is MDHEN and CDR2 is SYDVKM. This CDR3 contains 9 residues. V lost 5 bases and J lost 9, with 4 bases in between. The CDR3 sequence: CASSHCYTL. In nucleotides, the CDR3 is TGTGCCAGCAGTCATTGCTACACCCTC.

This clonotype was observed a few times. CDR3 amino acids: CASSPPPSLGGRAYEQYF. The CDR3 DNA follows: TGTGCCAGCAGTCCACCCCCTTCCCTCGGCGGGAGGGCTTACGAGCAGTACTTC. The chain combines TRBV28 with TRBJ2-7; TRBD2 matches 9 bases. The CDR3 spans 18 residues. CDR1 MDHEN and CDR2 SYDVKM come from the germline V gene. J gave up 4 bases and V 5 bases, and 18 bases lay outside the gene matches.

This clonotype was seen ten or more times. The rearrangement uses TRBV28 and TRBJ1-5, with D uncertain. The CDR3 runs to 13 residues. Germline CDR1 reads MDHEN; CDR2 reads SYDVKM. Trimming stripped 7 bases from V and 4 bases from J, with 11 bases between. The CDR3: CASKVGVNQPQHF. The CDR3, as DNA: TGTGCCAGCAAGGTTGGGGTAAATCAGCCCCAGCATTTT.

There are many counts of this clonotype. The chain carries TRBV12-3 or TRBV12-4 and TRBJ2-7; 7 bases are shared with TRBD1. Losses at the gene ends were 8 bases for V and 4 bases for J; bases not matched to a gene: 8. The CDR3 consists of 13 residues. CDR3 residues: CASGTAEKYEQYF. DNA of the CDR3: TGTGCCAGCGGGACAGCGGAAAAGTACGAGCAGTACTTC.

The chain is built from TRBV6-7 and TRBJ2-7, with 11 bases lining up with TRBD1. TRBV6-7 is marked as an open reading frame, function uncertain. The CDR3 covers 14 residues. J lost 6 bases, V lost 5 bases, and 6 bases had no gene match. As DNA, the CDR3 is TGTGCCAGCAGTGAGGACAGGGGGCGATCCGAGCAGTACTTC. Its protein product is CASSEDRGRSEQYF.

This chain links TRBV24-1 with TRBJ2-2; 9 bases are a match to TRBD1. CDR1 and CDR2 (germline): KGHDR, SFDVKD. Losses at the gene ends were 4 bases for V and 4 bases for J; bases not matched to a gene: 9. The CDR3 is 17 residues long. For the CDR3, the DNA is TGTGCCACCAGTGACCCAACGGGACAGGGCCTCACCGGGGAGCTGTTTTTT. Translated: CATSDPTGQGLTGELFF.

This clonotype was counted at least ten times. The gene calls are TRBV9 and TRBJ2-3; 9 positions agree with TRBD2. Trimming removed 0 bases from V and 1 base from J; junction bases left unmatched: 9. There are 18 residues in the CDR3. Germline V CDR1 and CDR2: SGDLS, YYNGEE. The CDR3 spells CASSVAGRASGGTDTQYF. For the CDR3, the DNA is TGTGCCAGCAGCGTAGCTGGCCGGGCTAGCGGGGGCACAGATACGCAGTATTTT.

This clonotype was detected ten times or more. The CDR3 sequence: CASSYSRPRRTGSSEQYF. Written as DNA, the CDR3 is TGTGCCAGCAGTTACTCGAGACCTAGGAGGACAGGCTCCAGCGAGCAGTACTTC. The gene calls are TRBV6-5 and TRBJ2-7; 7 nucleotides match TRBD1. This CDR3 spans 18 amino acids. Germline CDR1 is MNHEY and CDR2 is SVGAGI. Trimming took 0 bases from V and 6 from J; bases not matched to a gene: 17.

This clonotype was seen ten or more times. The CDR3 DNA sequence: TGTGCCAGCACCACATGGGGACAGGGGGAGCTGTTTTTT. The encoded protein is CASTTWGQGELFF. The chain recombines TRBV12-3 or TRBV12-4 with TRBJ2-2; TRBD1 aligns across 7 bases. The CDR3 extends over 13 amino acids. The trim removed 7 bases at V and 8 bases at J, leaving 7 bases unmatched.

There are many counts of this clonotype. The gene calls are TRBV6-1 and TRBJ1-5; 9 nucleotides agree with TRBD1. This CDR3 is built from 16 residues. The germline gives CDR1 MNHNS, CDR2 SASEGT. J was trimmed by 0 bases and V by 5 bases; bases with no gene match: 5. The CDR3 DNA reads TGTGCCAGCAGTCCAACGGACAGGGGTAGCAATCAGCCCCAGCATTTT. The encoded protein is CASSPTDRGSNQPQHF.

The V gene is TRBV7-2, the J gene TRBJ2-5, with D hard to call. V shed 5 bases and J shed 6 bases, with 16 bases lying between them. This CDR3 comprises 14 residues. The V gene's germline CDR1 is SGHTA and CDR2 FQGNSA. The CDR3 region has the DNA TGTGCCAGCAGCCTCTCGTATCAGGTGCAGACCCAGTACTTC. It specifies CASSLSYQVQTQYF.

This clonotype appeared many times. V and J are TRBV6-1 and TRBJ1-5, with TRBD1 matching over 8 bases. V trimming: 4 bases; J trimming: 0 bases; junction bases outside the gene matches: 5. The CDR3 is made up of 16 amino acids. The germline CDR1 and CDR2 sequences are MNHNS and SASEGT. The CDR3 DNA reads TGTGCCAGCAGTGGTGGGACAGGTTATAGCAATCAGCCCCAGCATTTT. As protein: CASSGGTGYSNQPQHF.

This clonotype was recorded at least ten times. At one end, the junction sequence differs from germline, possibly due to a read error. The chain recombines TRBV7-2 with TRBJ2-7; D ambiguous. Germline loops: CDR1 SGHTA, CDR2 FQGNSA. This CDR3 region has 14 residues. The CDR3 sequence: CASSLGSGSFEQYF. CDR3 DNA sequence: TGTGCCAGCAGCTTAGGTTCCGGGTCCTTCGAGCAGTACTTC.

The sample holds many counts of this clonotype. The chain recombines TRBV30 with TRBJ1-2; D not certain. This CDR3 spans 14 amino acids. The germline gives CDR1 GTSNPN, CDR2 SVGIG (reference sequence). The ends were cut back, 2 bases at V and 4 bases at J, with 14 bases in the middle. In DNA form, the CDR3 reads TGTGCCTGGAGTCGTCAGCCTATTACCTATGGCTACACCTTC. Its protein product is CAWSRQPITYGYTF.

This clonotype was detected ten times or more. The chain couples TRBV7-2 to TRBJ1-5, with D hard to call. The V gene's germline CDR1 is SGHTA and CDR2 FQGNSA. CDR3 length: 15 residues. The V end lost 0 bases, the J end lost 0 bases, and 6 bases lay between the germline ends. CDR3 bases: TGTGCCAGCAGCTTAGCCAGTTATAGCAATCAGCCCCAGCATTTT. Translating gives CASSLASYSNQPQHF.

J is TRBJ2-5 and V is TRBV20-1; D unresolved. This CDR3 spans 12 amino acids. CDR1 is DFQATT and CDR2 is SNEGSKA in the germline V gene (reference sequence). The CDR3 bases are TGCCGAACGGAATTGGGGTTGGGGACCCAGTACTTC. As protein: CRTELGLGTQYF.

The CDR3 DNA reads TGCAGTGCTCAGCCCTCCGCAGGGCTGAACACTGAAGCTTTCTTT. It codes for CSAQPSAGLNTEAFF. The chain carries TRBV20-1 and TRBJ1-1, with D maybe TRBD1 (5 bases). The CDR3 consists of 15 residues. Germline CDR1 and CDR2: DFQATT and SNEGSKA (reference sequence). The germline V and J ends were trimmed by 5 bases and 0 bases, with 16 bases remaining between them.

This chain uses TRBV6-5 with TRBJ2-5; D is unclear. The CDR3 is 14 residues long. V lost 4 bases, J lost 0 bases, and 9 bases lay in between. Looked up from germline, CDR1 is MNHEY and CDR2 is SVGAGI. Here the CDR3 DNA reads TGTGCCAGCAGTTTAGGTCCTTACCAAGAGACCCAGTACTTC. Residues: CASSLGPYQETQYF.

The DNA of the CDR3 is TGTGCCAGCAGTCACAGGGGAATGAGCTCCTACGAGCAGTACTTC. Protein product: CASSHRGMSSYEQYF. The genes are TRBV6-2 or TRBV6-3 and TRBJ2-7, with 7 bases aligning to TRBD1. Germline trimming cut 5 bases from V and 0 bases from J; bases unmatched to any gene: 7. There are 15 residues in the CDR3. Germline loops: CDR1 MNHEY, CDR2 SVGEGT.

This rearrangement joins TRBV6-2 or TRBV6-3 to TRBJ2-5; 11 nucleotides align to TRBD2. The germline CDR1 and CDR2 sequences are MNHEY and SVGEGT. The CDR3 has 17 residues. The V gene end was trimmed by 5 bases and the J gene end by 2 bases; junction bases not matched to a gene: 10. The CDR3 is CASSPPLAGGTQETQYF. The CDR3 nucleotides read TGTGCCAGCAGTCCTCCTCTAGCGGGGGGTACTCAAGAGACCCAGTACTTC.

This clonotype was picked up many times. The chain couples TRBV12-3 or TRBV12-4 to TRBJ1-2; the match to TRBD1 covers 10 bases. V shed 6 bases, J shed 8 bases, and the junction held 15 bases outside the gene matches. The CDR3 totals 16 residues. The CDR3 reads CASRATPGQGSAGYTF. The CDR3 DNA reads as TGTGCCAGCAGGGCGACTCCGGGACAGGGGAGCGCGGGCTACACCTTC.

This chain uses TRBV12-3 or TRBV12-4 with TRBJ1-5; D perhaps matches TRBD1 (5 bases). Trimming removed 7 bases at V and 2 bases at J, with 18 bases between. CDR3 length: 16 residues. The CDR3 sequence is CASTYAAGNGNQPQHF. The CDR3 bases are TGTGCCAGCACCTATGCAGCAGGGAACGGCAATCAGCCCCAGCATTTT.

This clonotype was detected many times. The chain joins TRBV28 to TRBJ1-5; the match to TRBD1 covers 8 bases. The germline CDR1 and CDR2 sequences are MDHEN and SYDVKM. The CDR3 extends over 16 amino acids. V gave up 2 bases and J gave up 8 bases; unmatched junction bases: 11. The CDR3 nucleotides read TGTGCCAGCAGTTTACCCGGGGACAGGTTTTGGGAGCCCCAGCATTTT. This translates into CASSLPGDRFWEPQHF.

This clonotype was counted many times. The chain employs TRBV4-3 and TRBJ2-7; 8 positions match TRBD2. Germline lookup yields CDR1 LGHNA and CDR2 YSLEER. Losses at the gene ends were 3 bases for V and 0 bases for J; bases not matched to a gene: 4. The CDR3 is made up of 15 amino acids. DNA for the CDR3: TGCGCCAGCAGCCAGAGCGGGGGCCCCTCCTACGAGCAGTACTTC. This sequence encodes CASSQSGGPSYEQYF.

This clonotype occurred many times. CDR3 residues: CASSLWATDMNTEAFF. CDR3 nucleotide sequence: TGTGCCAGCAGCTTATGGGCGACTGACATGAACACTGAAGCTTTCTTT. The rearrangement links TRBV7-2 to TRBJ1-1; D unclear. The V and J ends lost 2 bases and 0 bases respectively, with 13 bases between them. This CDR3 contains 16 residues. Germline V gene data show CDR1 as SGHTA and CDR2 as FQGNSA.

Many counts were recorded for this clonotype. The chain employs TRBV28 and TRBJ1-1; a weak D match, TRBD1 (6 bases). This CDR3 spans 15 amino acids. V lost 3 bases to trimming and J lost 7 bases, with 18 bases between them. Germline lookup yields CDR1 MDHEN and CDR2 SYDVKM. The CDR3 is CASSFKRGGLGEAFF. DNA of the CDR3: TGTGCCAGCAGTTTTAAGAGAGGGGGGCTAGGTGAAGCTTTCTTT. The full variable domain, completed using reference TRBV28 and TRBJ1-1, is DVKVTQSSRYLVKRTGEKVFLECVQDMDHENMFWYRQDPGLGLRLIYFSYDVKMKEKGDIPEGYSVSREKKERFSLILESASTNQTSMYLCASSFKRGGLGEAFFGQGTRLTVV.

This clonotype was detected many times. The chain joins TRBV5-1 to TRBJ1-1; D not resolved. The CDR3 has 15 amino acids. Trimming cost V 4 bases and J 5 bases, with 18 bases left between them. Germline V gene data show CDR1 as SGHRS and CDR2 as YFSETQ. The chain's CDR3 is CASSTDQGGRTEAFF. As DNA, the CDR3 is TGCGCCAGCAGCACCGACCAAGGTGGACGAACTGAAGCTTTCTTT.

There are many counts of this clonotype. The chain links TRBV30 to TRBJ1-5; D remains ambiguous. V shed 0 bases and J shed 4 bases, with 10 bases lying between them. The CDR3 is 14 amino acids. Germline V lookup: CDR1 GTSNPN, CDR2 SVGIG (reference sequence). In DNA form, the CDR3 reads TGTGCCTGGAGTGTAGGTGACTTAAATCAGCCCCAGCATTTT. The encoded protein is CAWSVGDLNQPQHF.